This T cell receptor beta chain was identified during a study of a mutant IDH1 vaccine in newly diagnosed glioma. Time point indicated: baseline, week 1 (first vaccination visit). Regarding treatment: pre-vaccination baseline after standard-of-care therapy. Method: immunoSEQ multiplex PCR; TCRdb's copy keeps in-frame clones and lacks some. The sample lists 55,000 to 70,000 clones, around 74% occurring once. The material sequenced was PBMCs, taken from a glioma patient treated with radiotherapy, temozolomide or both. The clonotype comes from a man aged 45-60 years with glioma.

CDR3 in amino acids: CASRVDFVEEGDTEAFF. The CDR3 nucleotides are TGCGCCAGCAGGGTGGATTTTGTGGAAGAGGGGGACACTGAAGCTTTCTTT. The chain employs TRBV5-1 and TRBJ1-1, with D possibly being TRBD1 (6 bases). Looked up from germline, CDR1 is SGHRS and CDR2 is YFSETQ. This CDR3 is 17 amino acids long. Deletions cut 5 bases from V and 3 bases from J, with 23 bases between.